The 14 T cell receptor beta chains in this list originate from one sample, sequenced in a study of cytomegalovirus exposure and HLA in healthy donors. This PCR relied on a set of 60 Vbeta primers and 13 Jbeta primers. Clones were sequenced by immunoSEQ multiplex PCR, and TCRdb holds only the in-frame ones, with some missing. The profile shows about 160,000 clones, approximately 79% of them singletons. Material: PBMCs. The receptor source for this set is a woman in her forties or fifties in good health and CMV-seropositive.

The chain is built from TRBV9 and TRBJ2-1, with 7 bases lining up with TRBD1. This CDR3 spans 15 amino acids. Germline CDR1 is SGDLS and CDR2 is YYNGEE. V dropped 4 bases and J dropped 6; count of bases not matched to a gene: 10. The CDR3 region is CASSSRQGDTNEQFF. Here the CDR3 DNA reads TGTGCCAGCAGCTCCCGACAGGGAGACACCAATGAGCAGTTCTTC.

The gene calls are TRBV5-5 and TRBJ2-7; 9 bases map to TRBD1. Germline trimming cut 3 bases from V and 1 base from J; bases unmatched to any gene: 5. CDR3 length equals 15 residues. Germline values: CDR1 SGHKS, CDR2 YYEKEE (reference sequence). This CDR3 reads CASSWGQGWSYEQYF. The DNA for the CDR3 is TGTGCCAGCAGCTGGGGACAGGGTTGGTCCTACGAGCAGTACTTC.

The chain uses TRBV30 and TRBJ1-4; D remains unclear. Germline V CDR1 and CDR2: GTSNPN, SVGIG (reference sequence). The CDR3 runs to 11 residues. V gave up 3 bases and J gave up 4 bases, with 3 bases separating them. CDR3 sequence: CAWSFNEKLFF. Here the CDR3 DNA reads TGTGCCTGGAGCTTTAATGAAAAACTGTTTTTT. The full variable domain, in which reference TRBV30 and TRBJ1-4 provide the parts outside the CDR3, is SQTIHQWPATLVQPVGSPLSLECTVEGTSNPNLYWYRQAAGRGLQLLFYSVGIGQISSEVPQNLSASRPQDRQFILSSKKLLLSDSGFYLCAWSFNEKLFFGSGTQLSVL.

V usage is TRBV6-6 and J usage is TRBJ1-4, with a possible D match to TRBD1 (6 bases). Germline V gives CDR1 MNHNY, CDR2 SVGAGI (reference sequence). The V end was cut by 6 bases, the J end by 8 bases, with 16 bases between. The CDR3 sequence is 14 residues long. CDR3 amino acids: CASRSEQGWEKLFF. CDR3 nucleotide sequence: TGTGCCAGCAGGAGCGAACAGGGTTGGGAAAAACTGTTTTTT.

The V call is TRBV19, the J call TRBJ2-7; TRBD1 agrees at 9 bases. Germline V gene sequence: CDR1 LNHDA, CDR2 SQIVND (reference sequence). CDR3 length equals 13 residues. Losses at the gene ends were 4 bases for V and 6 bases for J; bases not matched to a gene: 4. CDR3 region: CASSRDRVGEQYF. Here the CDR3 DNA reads TGTGCCAGTAGTAGGGACAGGGTAGGCGAGCAGTACTTC.

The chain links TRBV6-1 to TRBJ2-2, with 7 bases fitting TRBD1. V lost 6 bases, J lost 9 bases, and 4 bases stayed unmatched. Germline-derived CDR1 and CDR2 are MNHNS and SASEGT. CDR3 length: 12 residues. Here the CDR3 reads CASRGTARELFF. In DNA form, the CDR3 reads TGTGCCAGCAGGGGGACAGCCCGGGAGCTGTTTTTT.

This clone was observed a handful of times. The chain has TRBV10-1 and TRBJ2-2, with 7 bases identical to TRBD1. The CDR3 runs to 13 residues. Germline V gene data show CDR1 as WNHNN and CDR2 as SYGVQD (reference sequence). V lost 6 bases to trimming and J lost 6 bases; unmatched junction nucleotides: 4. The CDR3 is CASRRGRAGELFF. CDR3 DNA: TGCGCCAGCAGGAGGGGGCGGGCCGGGGAGCTGTTTTTT.

CDR3 sequence: CAISEPGTPYTF. In DNA, the CDR3 is TGTGCCATCAGTGAGCCCGGGACTCCCTACACCTTC. The chain recombines TRBV10-3 with TRBJ1-2, with a weak D call TRBD1 (5 bases). Germline V lookup: CDR1 ENHRY, CDR2 SYGVKD. The CDR3 sequence is 12 residues long. V lost 2 bases to trimming and J lost 10 bases, with 11 bases between them.

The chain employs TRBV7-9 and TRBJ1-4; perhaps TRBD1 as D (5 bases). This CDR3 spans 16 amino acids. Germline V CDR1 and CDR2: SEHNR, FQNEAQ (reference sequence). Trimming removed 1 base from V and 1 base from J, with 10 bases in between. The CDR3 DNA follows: TGTGCCAGCAGCTTAGGACAGATGATAACTAATGAAAAACTGTTTTTT. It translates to CASSLGQMITNEKLFF.

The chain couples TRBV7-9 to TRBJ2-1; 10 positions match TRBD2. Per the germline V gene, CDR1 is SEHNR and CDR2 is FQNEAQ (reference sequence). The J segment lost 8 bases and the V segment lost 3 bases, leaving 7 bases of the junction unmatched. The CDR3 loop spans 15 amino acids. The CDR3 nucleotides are TGTGCCAGCAGCTTCCTCGTAGCGGGAGGACATGAGCAGTTCTTC. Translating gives CASSFLVAGGHEQFF. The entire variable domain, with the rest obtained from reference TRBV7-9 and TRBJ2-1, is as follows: DTGVSQNPRHKITKRGQNVTFRCDPISEHNRLYWYRQTLGQGPEFLTYFQNEAQLEKSRLLSDRFSAERPKGSFSTLEIQRTEQGDSAMYLCASSFLVAGGHEQFFGPGTRLTVL.

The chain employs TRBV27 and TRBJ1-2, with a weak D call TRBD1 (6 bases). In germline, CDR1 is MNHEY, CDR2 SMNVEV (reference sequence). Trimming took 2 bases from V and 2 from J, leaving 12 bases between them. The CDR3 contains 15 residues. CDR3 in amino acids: CASSLIGGPNYGYTF. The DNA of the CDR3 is TGTGCCAGCAGTTTAATTGGGGGCCCCAACTATGGCTACACCTTC.

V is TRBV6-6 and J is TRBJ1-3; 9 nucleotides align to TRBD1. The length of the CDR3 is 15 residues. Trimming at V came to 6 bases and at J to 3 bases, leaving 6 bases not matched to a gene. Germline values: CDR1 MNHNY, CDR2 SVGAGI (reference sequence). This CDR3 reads CASSLRTGVGNTIYF. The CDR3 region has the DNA TGTGCCAGCAGCCTCCGGACAGGGGTTGGAAACACCATATATTTT.

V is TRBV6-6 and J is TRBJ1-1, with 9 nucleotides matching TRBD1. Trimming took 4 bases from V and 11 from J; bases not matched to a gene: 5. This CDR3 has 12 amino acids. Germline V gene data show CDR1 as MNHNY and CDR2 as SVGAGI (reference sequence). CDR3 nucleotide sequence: TGTGCCAGCAGTTCGGGACAGGGTAGGGCTTTCTTT. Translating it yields CASSSGQGRAFF.

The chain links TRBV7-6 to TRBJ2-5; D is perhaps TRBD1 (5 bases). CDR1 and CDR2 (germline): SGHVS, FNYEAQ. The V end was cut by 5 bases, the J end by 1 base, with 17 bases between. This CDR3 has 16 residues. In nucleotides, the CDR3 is TGTGCCAGCAGCCCTAATCATGGACATTCCCAAGAGACCCAGTACTTC. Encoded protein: CASSPNHGHSQETQYF.